Listed below are T cell receptor beta chains from one sample, sequenced in a study of blood T cell repertoires in COVID-19. Clones were sequenced by immunoSEQ multiplex PCR, and TCRdb holds only the in-frame ones, with some missing. Among roughly 240,000 clones, approximately 88% were seen once, and the ten largest hold 2% to 3%. Sequencing was performed on PBMCs or T cells enriched from blood (not recorded which). These receptors were taken from a woman in her thirties with acute COVID-19. The CDR3 runs from the conserved cysteine through the conserved F or W. D genes are given only for firm matches. Clone size appears in some rows only: once, few, many, or a class for an expanded clone.

cdr3_aa: CASTAGRGGNQPQHF; cdr3_nt: TGTGCCAGCACCGCGGGGAGGGGTGGGAATCAGCCCCAGCATTTT; j_call: TRBJ1-5; clone_size: .; v_call: TRBV6-5; d_call: .
cdr3_aa: CASSFGADNQPQHF; cdr3_nt: TGTGCCAGCAGTTTTGGGGCAGACAATCAGCCCCAGCATTTT; j_call: TRBJ1-5; clone_size: .; v_call: TRBV27; d_call: .
cdr3_aa: CASSHSSGGGADTQYF; cdr3_nt: TGTGCCAGCAGCCACTCTAGTGGCGGGGGGGCAGATACGCAGTATTTT; j_call: TRBJ2-3; clone_size: .; v_call: TRBV4-2; d_call: TRBD2
cdr3_aa: CASSLAGQRLGYTF; cdr3_nt: TGTGCCAGCAGCTTAGCGGGACAGCGACTTGGCTACACCTTC; j_call: TRBJ1-2; clone_size: .; v_call: TRBV7-9; d_call: TRBD1
cdr3_aa: CASSSTGNTEAFF; cdr3_nt: TGTGCCAGCAGCTCGACAGGGAACACTGAAGCTTTCTTT; j_call: TRBJ1-1; clone_size: .; v_call: TRBV13; d_call: .
cdr3_aa: CASSIDLTSGSNEQFF; cdr3_nt: TGTGCCAGTAGTATAGATTTGACTAGCGGGTCAAATGAGCAGTTCTTC; j_call: TRBJ2-1; clone_size: .; v_call: TRBV19; d_call: TRBD2
cdr3_aa: CASKPGGANTEAFF; cdr3_nt: TGTGCCAGCAAACCAGGGGGCGCGAACACTGAAGCTTTCTTT; j_call: TRBJ1-1; clone_size: .; v_call: TRBV6-5; d_call: TRBD1
cdr3_aa: CAWASKASVYEQYF; cdr3_nt: TGTGCCTGGGCCTCCAAGGCTAGCGTCTACGAGCAGTACTTC; j_call: TRBJ2-7; clone_size: .; v_call: TRBV30; d_call: .
cdr3_aa: CASSITGTGGLDEQYF; cdr3_nt: TGTGCCAGTAGTATAACCGGGACAGGGGGGCTGGACGAGCAGTACTTC; j_call: TRBJ2-7; clone_size: .; v_call: TRBV19; d_call: TRBD1
cdr3_aa: CASSYSGGAQGYTF; cdr3_nt: TGTGCCAGCAGTTACTCTGGGGGGGCTCAAGGCTACACCTTC; j_call: TRBJ1-2; clone_size: .; v_call: TRBV6-5; d_call: .
cdr3_aa: CASSRWTGGRETQYF; cdr3_nt: TGTGCCAGCAGTCGATGGACAGGGGGAAGAGAGACCCAGTACTTC; j_call: TRBJ2-5; clone_size: .; v_call: TRBV27; d_call: TRBD1
cdr3_aa: CASSHRRDSSYEQYF; cdr3_nt: TGCGCCAGCAGCCACCGGAGGGACAGCTCCTACGAGCAGTACTTC; j_call: TRBJ2-7; clone_size: .; v_call: TRBV4-3; d_call: .
cdr3_aa: CASSAGASYEQYF; cdr3_nt: TGTGCCAGTAGTGCAGGGGCCTCCTACGAGCAGTACTTC; j_call: TRBJ2-7; clone_size: .; v_call: TRBV19; d_call: .
cdr3_aa: CASSDLDTSSGANVLTF; cdr3_nt: TGTGCCAGCAGTGATCTTGATACAAGCTCTGGGGCCAACGTCCTGACTTTC; j_call: TRBJ2-6; clone_size: few; v_call: TRBV6-1; d_call: .
cdr3_aa: CASSMGQGGTEAFF; cdr3_nt: TGCGCCAGCAGCATGGGACAGGGGGGCACTGAAGCTTTCTTT; j_call: TRBJ1-1; clone_size: .; v_call: TRBV5-1; d_call: TRBD1
cdr3_aa: CASSLYYEQYF; cdr3_nt: TGTGCCAGCAGCTTATACTACGAGCAGTACTTC; j_call: TRBJ2-7; clone_size: .; v_call: TRBV7-8; d_call: .
cdr3_aa: CASSYPGYYTF; cdr3_nt: TGTGCCAGCAGCTACCCAGGATACTACACCTTC; j_call: TRBJ1-2; clone_size: .; v_call: TRBV7-2; d_call: .
cdr3_aa: CASYSGTGGYTF; cdr3_nt: TGTGCCAGCTACTCCGGGACAGGTGGCTACACCTTC; j_call: TRBJ1-2; clone_size: .; v_call: TRBV19; d_call: TRBD1
cdr3_aa: CAISEPDGGGTVSNYGYTF; cdr3_nt: TGTGCCATCAGTGAGCCAGATGGTGGTGGGACAGTGTCTAACTATGGCTACACCTTC; j_call: TRBJ1-2; clone_size: .; v_call: TRBV10-3; d_call: TRBD1
cdr3_aa: CASSVGWAYGYTF; cdr3_nt: TGTGCCAGCAGCGTAGGGTGGGCCTATGGCTACACCTTC; j_call: TRBJ1-2; clone_size: few; v_call: TRBV9; d_call: .
cdr3_aa: CASSLAEYISGTTQETQYF; cdr3_nt: TGTGCCAGCAGCTTAGCGGAGTATATTAGCGGGACAACCCAAGAGACCCAGTACTTC; j_call: TRBJ2-5; clone_size: .; v_call: TRBV7-9; d_call: TRBD2
cdr3_aa: CASSRTGVNEKLFF; cdr3_nt: TGCGCCAGCAGCCGGACAGGGGTTAATGAAAAACTGTTTTTT; j_call: TRBJ1-4; clone_size: .; v_call: TRBV5-1; d_call: TRBD1